Following are 23 T cell receptor beta chains from one sample sequenced in a study of blood T cells in healthy people across ages. A J-beta primer mix and a sample-barcoded 5' primer were used in a second PCR of about 7 to 12 cycles. TCRdb processed the 5' RACE reads anew with MiXCR; each CDR3 protein has one entry. Among roughly 680,000 distinct CDR3 sequences listed, approximately 50% were seen once. The sequenced material came from blood. The origin of the receptors is a woman aged 55-70 years in good health.

CDR3 sequence: CSARAGDRAYEQYF. CDR3 coding DNA: TGCAGTGCTAGAGCTGGAGACAGAGCCTACGAGCAGTACTTC. J is TRBJ2-4 and V is TRBV20-1; D is perhaps TRBD1 (5 bases). The DNA end lines up better with TRBJ2-7; the J call may be wrong. There are 14 residues in the CDR3. CDR1 is DFQATT, CDR2 SNEGSKA, per germline (reference sequence).

The CDR3 loop reads CASSFPPRDDEQFF. The CDR3 bases are TGTGCCAGCAGTTTTCCCCCACGAGACGATGAGCAGTTCTTC. This chain uses TRBV12-3 or TRBV12-4 with TRBJ2-1; D is uncertain. V lost 3 bases, J lost 8 bases, and 14 bases lay in between. The CDR3 has 14 residues.

This clonotype showed up just a few times. The V gene is TRBV29-1, the J gene TRBJ2-1, with TRBD2 matching over 9 bases. CDR1 SQVTM and CDR2 ANQGSEA come from the germline V gene. V trimming: 7 bases; J trimming: 1 base; junction bases outside the gene matches: 8. CDR3 length: 15 amino acids. Written as DNA, the CDR3 is TGCAGCGCCAACAGCGGGAGGATGTCCTACAATGAGCAGTTCTTC. Protein product: CSANSGRMSYNEQFF.

The chain is built from TRBV27 and TRBJ2-3; D is unresolved. V was pared by 3 bases and J by 5 bases, with 6 bases between. Germline V gene data show CDR1 as MNHEY and CDR2 as SMNVEV (reference sequence). The CDR3 runs 12 residues. CDR3 in amino acids: CASSFYRDTQYF. As DNA, the CDR3 is TGTGCCAGCAGTTTCTACAGAGATACGCAGTATTTT.

The chain combines TRBV4-3 with TRBJ1-4; 7 nucleotides line up with TRBD1. Germline-derived CDR1 and CDR2 are LGHNA and YSLEER. The CDR3 consists of 14 residues. Unmatched junction bases numbered 7, after V lost 4 bases and J lost 8 bases. The CDR3 loop reads CASSPGTVREKLFF. CDR3 DNA: TGCGCCAGCAGCCCCGGGACAGTACGGGAAAAACTGTTTTTT.

As for this clonotype: One end of the junction fails to match germline, which may point to a read error. V gene TRBV5-1 combines with J gene TRBJ1-2; no firm D call. The CDR3 spans 15 residues. Germline CDR1 and CDR2: SGHRS and YFSETQ. CDR3 residues: CASSLDRVGNYSYTF. The CDR3 region has the DNA TGCGCCAGCAGCCTTGATAGGGTCGGTAACTATAGCTACACCTTC.

The J gene is TRBJ2-3, the V gene TRBV12-5, with TRBD2 matching over 10 bases. This CDR3 spans 13 amino acids. The germline gives CDR1 LGHNT, CDR2 FRNRAP. Trimming removed 6 bases from V and 5 bases from J; junction bases left unmatched: 2. CDR3 bases: TGTGCTAGTGGCAAGCGGGGGGGAGATACGCAGTATTTT. It codes for CASGKRGGDTQYF.

The chain joins TRBV12-3 or TRBV12-4 to TRBJ1-2; perhaps TRBD1 as D (5 bases). There are 14 residues in the CDR3. The V end was cut by 2 bases, the J end by 7 bases, with 14 bases between. The CDR3 loop is CASSLNRAGSGYTF. The CDR3 coding sequence is TGTGCCAGCAGTTTAAACCGGGCAGGGTCTGGCTACACCTTC.

The V call is TRBV15, the J call TRBJ2-1; 11 positions agree with TRBD1. Germline CDR1 is LNHNV and CDR2 is YYDKDF (reference sequence). V was pared by 9 bases and J by 5 bases, with 6 bases of the junction left unmatched. This CDR3 contains 14 residues. CDR3 coding DNA: TGTGCCACAGGACAGGGGGCGCGGAACAATGAGCAGTTCTTC. This sequence encodes CATGQGARNNEQFF.

The V and J genes are TRBV7-8 and TRBJ2-7; D is unresolved. This CDR3 is built from 14 residues. CDR1 is SGHVS and CDR2 is FQNEAQ in the germline V gene. Trimming shortened V by 2 bases and J by 2 bases, and 10 bases separated the two germline ends. The CDR3 nucleotides read TGTGCCAGCAGCTTATCGGGCCCTACCTACGAGCAGTACTTC. Translating it yields CASSLSGPTYEQYF. Full variable domain (missing parts from reference TRBV7-8 and TRBJ2-7): GAGVSQSPRYKVAKRGQDVALRCDPISGHVSLFWYQQALGQGPEFLTYFQNEAQLDKSGLPSDRFFAERPEGSVSTLKIQRTQQEDSAVYLCASSLSGPTYEQYFGPGTRLTVT.

This clonotype was recorded a few times. V and J are TRBV3-1 and TRBJ2-1; 7 nucleotides agree with TRBD2. The germline V gene has CDR1 LGHDT and CDR2 YNNKEL (reference sequence). The CDR3 consists of 15 residues. The V gene end was trimmed by 4 bases and the J gene end by 4 bases; junction bases not matched to a gene: 7. CDR3 DNA: TGTGCCAGCAGCCTCGCGGGAGTTCGGTACAATGAGCAGTTCTTC. It codes for CASSLAGVRYNEQFF.

The chain recombines TRBV5-1 with TRBJ2-5; 9 bases agree with TRBD2. V was pared by 2 bases and J by 4 bases, with 9 bases of the junction left unmatched. Germline values: CDR1 SGHRS, CDR2 YFSETQ. The CDR3 runs 16 residues. Written as DNA, the CDR3 is TGCGCCAGCAGCTTAGTAGCGGGAGTTGCTTCAGAGACCCAGTACTTC. Its protein is CASSLVAGVASETQYF.

Concerning this clonotype itself: This may stem from a read error, because a much larger clone lies one nucleotide away. The rearrangement uses TRBV3-1 and TRBJ2-1; D perhaps matches TRBD2 (6 bases). Per the germline V gene, CDR1 is LGHDT and CDR2 is YNNKEL (reference sequence). The CDR3 extends over 15 amino acids. The CDR3 nucleotides read TGTGCCAGCAGCCCAAGTGTCCGTGCGGGGAATGGGCAGTTCTTC. Translation gives CASSPSVRAGNGQFF.

The rearrangement joins TRBV6-1 to TRBJ2-3; the D gene is possibly TRBD1 (5 bases). CDR1 is MNHNS, CDR2 SASEGT, per germline. V gave up 8 bases and J gave up 6 bases, with 15 bases separating them. This CDR3 region has 13 residues. The CDR3 DNA sequence: TGTGCCAGCGACGAGACAGTTCCCGATACGCAGTATTTT. It encodes CASDETVPDTQYF.

This chain links TRBV5-1 with TRBJ2-3; 11 bases are shared with TRBD1. Germline-derived CDR1 and CDR2 are SGHRS and YFSETQ. V gave up 4 bases and J gave up 4 bases; unmatched junction bases: 8. The CDR3 has 16 residues. The CDR3, as DNA: TGCGCCAGCAGCCCGCTGGACAGGGGGCACGCAGATACGCAGTATTTT. Translating it yields CASSPLDRGHADTQYF.

This chain uses TRBV11-2 with TRBJ2-1; D not resolved. V lost 0 bases to trimming and J lost 8 bases, with 8 bases between them. There are 13 residues in the CDR3. The germline CDR1 and CDR2 sequences are SGHAT and FQNNGV. In nucleotides, the CDR3 is TGTGCCAGCAGCTTAGAAGTAGAGTATGAGCAGTTCTTC. It specifies CASSLEVEYEQFF.

The J gene is TRBJ2-4, the V gene TRBV29-1; the D is unclear. The DNA matches TRBJ2-5 better at its end, which makes the J call doubtful. The CDR3 is 13 residues long. CDR1 is SQVTM and CDR2 is ANQGSEA in the germline V gene. The chain's CDR3 is CSLSKGLQETQYF. The CDR3 region has the DNA TGCAGCCTAAGTAAGGGTCTCCAAGAGACCCAGTACTTC.

The genes are TRBV29-1 and TRBJ2-2, with 7 bases aligning to TRBD1. V lost 4 bases, J lost 1 base, and 0 bases stayed unmatched. This CDR3 has 13 amino acids. Germline CDR1 and CDR2: SQVTM and ANQGSEA. The CDR3 sequence is CSVGTGNTGELFF. CDR3 sequence (DNA): TGCAGCGTTGGGACAGGGAACACCGGGGAGCTGTTTTTT.

This clonotype was recorded at least ten times. The chain joins TRBV29-1 to TRBJ2-7; TRBD2 agrees at 12 bases. Germline V gene data show CDR1 as SQVTM and CDR2 as ANQGSEA. The CDR3 spans 15 residues. The CDR3 sequence: CSSWLAGGLSYEQYF. The CDR3 DNA follows: TGCAGTTCGTGGCTAGCGGGAGGGCTTTCCTACGAGCAGTACTTC.

This chain connects TRBV12-3 or TRBV12-4 to TRBJ1-2; TRBD1 matches 10 bases. V lost 5 bases and J lost 8; bases outside the gene matches: 11. This CDR3 has 15 amino acids. DNA for the CDR3: TGTGCCAGCAGTCCACTCCGGGACAGGGGTCGCGGCTACACCTTC. It is translated as CASSPLRDRGRGYTF.

The chain couples TRBV7-2 to TRBJ1-5; possibly TRBD1 for D (5 bases). The V and J ends lost 3 bases and 3 bases respectively, with 12 bases between them. The CDR3 length is 15 residues. The germline V gene has CDR1 SGHTA and CDR2 FQGNSA. The DNA of the CDR3 is TGTGCCAGCAGCTTTTGGCAGGGCCCCAATCAGCCCCAGCATTTT. As protein: CASSFWQGPNQPQHF. Full variable domain (remainder filled in from reference TRBV7-2 and TRBJ1-5): GAGVSQSPSNKVTEKGKDVELRCDPISGHTALYWYRQSLGQGLEFLIYFQGNSAPDKSGLPSDRFSAERTGGSVSTLTIQRTQQEDSAVYLCASSFWQGPNQPQHFGDGTRLSIL.

This clonotype appeared a single time. The chain has TRBV20-1 and TRBJ2-1; possibly TRBD2 for D (5 bases). The last part of the DNA fits TRBJ2-7 better; the J call may be wrong. CDR3 length: 13 amino acids. Germline lookup yields CDR1 DFQATT and CDR2 SNEGSKA (reference sequence). The DNA for the CDR3 is TGCAGTGCACCCCGGGATGGTTACAATGAGCAGTACTTC. The encoded protein is CSAPRDGYNEQYF.

V gene TRBV29-1 combines with J gene TRBJ2-5; a possible D gene is TRBD2 (5 bases). V was shortened by 3 bases and J by 5 bases, with 10 bases between the two germline ends. Germline V gene sequence: CDR1 SQVTM, CDR2 ANQGSEA. The CDR3 length is 12 residues. For the CDR3, the DNA is TGCAGCGTTGATAATTCGGGGGAGACCCAGTACTTC. It encodes CSVDNSGETQYF. Variable domain in full (rest from reference TRBV29-1 and TRBJ2-5): SAVISQKPSRDICQRGTSLTIQCQVDSQVTMMFWYRQQPGQSLTLIATANQGSEATYESGFVIDKFPISRPNLTFSTLTVSNMSPEDSSIYLCSVDNSGETQYFGPGTRLLVL.